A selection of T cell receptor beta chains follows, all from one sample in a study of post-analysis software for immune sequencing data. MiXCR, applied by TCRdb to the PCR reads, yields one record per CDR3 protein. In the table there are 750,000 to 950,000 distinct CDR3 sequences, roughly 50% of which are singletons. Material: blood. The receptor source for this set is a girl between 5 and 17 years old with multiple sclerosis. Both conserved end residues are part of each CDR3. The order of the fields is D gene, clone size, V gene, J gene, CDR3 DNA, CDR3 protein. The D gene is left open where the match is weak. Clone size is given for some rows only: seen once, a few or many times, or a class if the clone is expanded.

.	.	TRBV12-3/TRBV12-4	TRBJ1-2	TGTGCCAGTGGGGGAAGGCAATCCCCCTCTTATGGCTACACCTTC	CASGGRQSPSYGYTF
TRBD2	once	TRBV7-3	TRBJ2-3	TGTGCCAGCAGCGGGACTAGCGGACACGCCACAGATACGCAGTATTTT	CASSGTSGHATDTQYF
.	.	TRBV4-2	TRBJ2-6	TGTGCCAGCAGCCAAGGGGGGTACGCCAACGTCCTGACTTTC	CASSQGGYANVLTF
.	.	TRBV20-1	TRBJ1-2	TGCAGTGCTAGGGCGATCCTCTCCGATGGCTACACCTTC	CSARAILSDGYTF
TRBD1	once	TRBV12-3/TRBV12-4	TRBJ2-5	TGTGCCAGCAGTTTATATCCGACAGGGGGAGGGCAAGAGACCCAGTACTTC	CASSLYPTGGGQETQYF
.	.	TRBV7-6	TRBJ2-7	TGTGCCAGCAGCTTAGATCCGGGGGAGCAGTACTTC	CASSLDPGEQYF
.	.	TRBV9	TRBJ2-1	TGTGCCAGCAGCGCCAAAGAGGGAGGGGGTCACAATGAGCAGTTCTTC	CASSAKEGGGHNEQFF
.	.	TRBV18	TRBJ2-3	TGTGCCAGCTCACCACTGGGTCAGCCAGGACCCAAATTCACAGATACGCAGTATTTT	CASSPLGQPGPKFTDTQYF
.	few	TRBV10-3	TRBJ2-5	TGTGCCATCAGTGAGTCGAATAGCGGACAAGAGACCCAGTACTTC	CAISESNSGQETQYF
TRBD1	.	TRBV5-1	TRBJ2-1	TGCGCCAGCAGCTTGCGGCCGGGACAGAAAGACTACGAGCAGTTCTTC	CASSLRPGQKDYEQFF
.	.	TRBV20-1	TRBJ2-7	TGCAGGGCCCCGACAGCAGCCGAGCAGTACTTC	CRAPTAAEQYF
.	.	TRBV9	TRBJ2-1	TGTGCCAGCAGCGTAACTCAATATGAGCAGTTCTTC	CASSVTQYEQFF